This passage covers 2 T cell receptor beta chains from one sample sequenced in a study of blood T cell repertoires in COVID-19. The method was immunoSEQ multiplex PCR; TCRdb's version includes in-frame clones alone and lacks a portion of them. The sample shows a few hundred thousand clones, 83% of them seen only once. The sequencing sample was made of PBMCs or T cells enriched from blood (not recorded which). All receptors come from a woman aged 45-65 years who had recovered from COVID-19.

The chain links TRBV18 to TRBJ2-1; D call uncertain. Trimming took 0 bases from V and 5 from J, leaving 5 bases between them. Germline V CDR1 and CDR2: KGHSH, LQKENI. This CDR3 is 13 amino acids long. The CDR3: CASSPPLDNEQFF. CDR3 DNA: TGTGCCAGCTCACCACCATTAGACAATGAGCAGTTCTTC.

A few counts support this clone. V gene TRBV20-1 combines with J gene TRBJ2-6; 7 bases line up with TRBD1. J lost 0 bases, V lost 3 bases, and 5 bases had no gene match. The CDR3 sequence is 16 residues long. Germline V gene sequence: CDR1 DFQATT, CDR2 SNEGSKA (reference sequence). This CDR3 is CSASTRDSSGANVLTF. DNA for the CDR3: TGCAGTGCTAGTACTCGGGACAGCTCTGGGGCCAACGTCCTGACTTTC.